The 4 T cell receptor beta chains below were found in one sample sequenced in a study of T cell clonality in common variable immunodeficiency (dated by TCRdb to the mid-2010s). Library generation was performed with the immunoSEQ multiplex PCR assay. TCRdb carries this immuneACCESS record with in-frame sequences only. Its versions omit some clonotypes, under half of them owing to an unresolved V gene in the studies checked, with the rest unexplained. The sample has tens of thousands of clones on record, with no singletons. The top ten clonotypes cover roughly 6% of the sample. Source material: peripheral blood mononuclear cells. Receptor source: a person between 18 and 75 years old in good health.

In its sample, this clone was seen many times. The read ends 3 residues before the CDR3 terminus; that terminus is restored from the germline J gene. This chain links TRBV19 with TRBJ2-6; no definite D call. CDR1 and CDR2 from the germline V gene are LNHDA and SQIVND (reference sequence). This CDR3 has 14 amino acids. V was clipped by 5 bases and J by 0 bases, with 5 bases between them. CDR3 sequence: CASSQDSGANVLTF. The CDR3 DNA, read in part, is TGTGCCAGTAGTCAGGACTCTGGGGCCAACGTC.

In regard to this clone: The observed sequence ends 3 residues before the CDR3 terminus, with the missing tail filled in from the germline J gene. The V and J genes are TRBV30 and TRBJ1-2; possibly TRBD1 for D (6 bases). Germline V lookup: CDR1 GTSNPN, CDR2 SVGIG (reference sequence). The CDR3 sequence is 13 residues long. The CDR3 loop is CAWSGTATDTYTF. The covered CDR3 bases are TGTGCCTGGAGTGGGACAGCAACAGATACC.

Concerning this clone itself: The read gets to within 3 residues of the CDR3 end, and the germline J gene fills in the rest. J is TRBJ2-2 and V is TRBV7-9; TRBD1 agrees at 8 bases. The CDR3 is 15 amino acids. Per germline, CDR1 SEHNR and CDR2 FQNEAQ (reference sequence). CDR3 amino acids: CASSYDRGTNEKLFF. CDR3 DNA, as far as it was read: TGTGCCAGCAGTTACGACAGGGGTACTAATGAAAAG. The full variable domain, with the rest looked up from reference TRBV7-9 and TRBJ2-2, is DTGVSQNPRHKITKRGQNVTFRCDPISEHNRLYWYRQTLGQGPEFLTYFQNEAQLEKSRLLSDRFSAERPKGSFSTLEIQRTEQGDSAMYLCASSYDRGTNEKLFFGEGSRLTVL.

This clone was found many times. The read ends 3 residues early relative to the CDR3; the germline J gene fills the gap. V and J are TRBV18 and TRBJ2-3; 9 bases fit TRBD1. Germline V CDR1 and CDR2: KGHSH, LQKENI. The CDR3 runs to 16 residues. The V and J ends lost 3 bases and 2 bases, in that order; junction bases with no gene match: 6. This chain's CDR3 is CASSPTGTGTTDTQYF. Partial CDR3 DNA: TGTGCCAGCTCACCGACCGGGACAGGGACCACAGATACG. Using reference TRBV18 and TRBJ2-3 for the parts outside the CDR3, the full variable domain is NAGVMQNPRHLVRRRGQEARLRCSPMKGHSHVYWYRQLPEEGLKFMVYLQKENIIDESGMPKERFSAEFPKEGPSILRIQQVVRGDSAAYFCASSPTGTGTTDTQYFGPGTRLTVL.